Shown below are 12 T cell receptor beta chains from a single sample sequenced in a study of vaccination effects on CD4 cells after COVID-19. Before sequencing took place, the ViraFEST assay used viral peptide pools to expand antigen-specific CD4+ T cells. The authors isolated CD4+ T cells after less than eleven days of culture. Each participant received a vaccine that was either BNT162b2 or mRNA-1273, given as two doses. TCRdb's table, derived via immunoSEQ multiplex PCR, lists solely in-frame clones and lacks some. The data contain tens of thousands of clones, around three quarters of them singletons. No antigens are known for them. Material: CD4+ T cells from PBMCs cultured with HCoV-229E spike peptides, obtained after COVID-19 vaccination. Receptors originate from a human donor who received a COVID-19 vaccine.

The chain employs TRBV7-9 and TRBJ2-1; 9 nucleotides line up with TRBD1. Trimming removed 3 bases from V and 10 bases from J; junction bases left unmatched: 10. CDR1 is SEHNR and CDR2 is FQNEAQ in the germline V gene (reference sequence). This CDR3 has 15 amino acids. CDR3 sequence (DNA): TGTGCCAGCAGCTTTGCTCCCGGGACAGGGAGCGAGCAGTTCTTC. This translates into CASSFAPGTGSEQFF. The complete variable domain, with remaining parts taken from reference TRBV7-9 and TRBJ2-1, reads DTGVSQNPRHKITKRGQNVTFRCDPISEHNRLYWYRQTLGQGPEFLTYFQNEAQLEKSRLLSDRFSAERPKGSFSTLEIQRTEQGDSAMYLCASSFAPGTGSEQFFGPGTRLTVL.

In this sample, this clone is large. The chain joins TRBV5-1 to TRBJ1-5; 7 bases agree with TRBD1. V gave up 4 bases and J gave up 4 bases; unmatched junction bases: 2. The CDR3 is made up of 13 amino acids. Looked up from germline, CDR1 is SGHRS and CDR2 is YFSETQ. The CDR3 loop reads CASSQGQNQPQHF. In nucleotides, the CDR3 is TGCGCCAGCAGCCAGGGACAGAATCAGCCCCAGCATTTT.

The chain links TRBV9 to TRBJ2-1; 14 nucleotides agree with TRBD2. CDR1 is SGDLS and CDR2 is YYNGEE in the germline V gene. This CDR3 region has 16 residues. After removal of 2 bases from V and 6 bases from J, the junction contained 4 bases not matched to a gene. CDR3 amino acids: CASSVPGLAGVNEQFF. The CDR3 DNA reads as TGTGCCAGCAGCGTGCCGGGACTAGCGGGAGTCAATGAGCAGTTCTTC. Full variable domain (rest looked up from reference TRBV9 and TRBJ2-1): DSGVTQTPKHLITATGQRVTLRCSPRSGDLSVYWYQQSLDQGLQFLIQYYNGEERAKGNILERFSAQQFPDLHSELNLSSLELGDSALYFCASSVPGLAGVNEQFFGPGTRLTVL.

The chain employs TRBV14 and TRBJ2-1; TRBD1 is a possible D gene (5 bases). The V gene lost 0 bases and the J gene lost 4 bases, with 13 bases spanning the gap. Germline V gene data show CDR1 as SGHDN and CDR2 as FVKESK. The CDR3 is 16 residues long. Here the CDR3 DNA reads TGTGCCAGCAGCCAAGATCACGACAGATATTACAATGAGCAGTTCTTC. This gives the protein CASSQDHDRYYNEQFF.

The genes are TRBV5-1 and TRBJ1-6; D perhaps matches TRBD1 (5 bases). The CDR3 totals 16 residues. In germline, CDR1 is SGHRS, CDR2 YFSETQ. The V gene lost 0 bases and the J gene lost 9 bases, with 16 bases spanning the gap. The CDR3 coding sequence is TGCGCCAGCAGCTTGGAGTGGCAGGGAGGGTTTTCACCCCTCCACTTT. Translating gives CASSLEWQGGFSPLHF.

This clone was seen more than once but under ten times. The CDR3 is CASSQGPGNGYTF. The CDR3 nucleotides read TGTGCCAGCAGCCAAGGGCCGGGGAATGGCTACACCTTC. V usage is TRBV3-1 (or the pseudogene TRBV3-2) and J usage is TRBJ1-2, with unresolved D. Trimming took off 1 base at V and 6 bases at J, with 9 bases between the two ends. This CDR3 has 13 amino acids. Germline V lookup: CDR1 LGHDT, CDR2 YNNKEL (reference sequence).

The chain joins TRBV7-8 to TRBJ1-5; perhaps TRBD1 as D (6 bases). V lost 6 bases, J lost 6 bases, and 12 bases lay in between. From germline, CDR1 is SGHVS and CDR2 FQNEAQ. The CDR3 spans 13 residues. The CDR3 nucleotides read TGTGCCAGCAGAAAAGGGGGGGGTCAGCCCCAGCATTTT. Its translation: CASRKGGGQPQHF. Filled out from reference TRBV7-8 and TRBJ1-5, the complete variable domain reads GAGVSQSPRYKVAKRGQDVALRCDPISGHVSLFWYQQALGQGPEFLTYFQNEAQLDKSGLPSDRFFAERPEGSVSTLKIQRTQQEDSAVYLCASRKGGGQPQHFGDGTRLSIL.

The genes are TRBV6-1 and TRBJ1-1; D may be TRBD1 (6 bases). This CDR3 is 16 amino acids long. Germline CDR1 is MNHNS and CDR2 is SASEGT. V dropped 4 bases and J dropped 5 bases, with 20 bases sitting between them. The CDR3 coding sequence is TGTGCCAGCAGTGGAGCGGGAATAGGGGGTCAAACTGAAGCTTTCTTT. It encodes CASSGAGIGGQTEAFF.

The J gene is TRBJ2-1, the V gene TRBV5-4; D may correspond to TRBD1 or TRBD2 (5 bases each). Germline V gene data show CDR1 as SGHNT and CDR2 as YYREEE (reference sequence). The CDR3 sequence is 14 residues long. V lost 4 bases to trimming and J lost 3 bases, with 11 bases between them. CDR3 amino acids: CASSDGAGYNEQFF. The CDR3 DNA sequence: TGTGCCAGCAGCGATGGGGCGGGCTACAATGAGCAGTTCTTC.

V usage is TRBV1 and J usage is TRBJ2-1; whether TRBD2, the table's D call, matches the DNA was not checked. TRBV1 is a known pseudogene. This CDR3 is 18 amino acids long. The CDR3 is CTRNLRRRTSGTYNEQFF. Written as DNA, the CDR3 is TGCACCAGAAACTTACGCAGGAGAACTAGCGGGACATACAATGAGCAGTTCTTC.

This clone showed up just a few times. This chain connects TRBV27 to TRBJ1-3; unclear D gene. V was pared by 2 bases and J by 4 bases, with 9 bases between. Germline assignment: CDR1 MNHEY and CDR2 SMNVEV (reference sequence). CDR3 length: 14 residues. CDR3 DNA: TGTGCCAGCAGTTTAAAAGGGTTCGGAAACACCATATATTTT. Amino acid sequence: CASSLKGFGNTIYF.

The chain carries TRBV19 and TRBJ1-5; 9 bases are shared with TRBD1. Germline V lookup: CDR1 LNHDA, CDR2 SQIVND (reference sequence). The CDR3 runs to 14 residues. J gave up 4 bases and V 10 bases, and 8 bases lay outside the gene matches. CDR3 loop: CATKPGQGNQPQHF. The CDR3 DNA follows: TGTGCCACAAAACCGGGACAGGGAAATCAGCCCCAGCATTTT.